Below are 26 T cell receptor beta chains sequenced from a single sample in a study of blood T cells in healthy people across ages. Together with a sample-barcoded 5' primer, a J-beta primer mix was included in a second PCR lasting about 6 to 11 cycles. Via MiXCR, TCRdb re-called the 5' RACE reads, giving one row per CDR3 protein. In the table there are about 1.7 million distinct CDR3 sequences, roughly 30% of which are singletons. Specimen: blood. All receptors come from a woman in her twenties or thirties in good health.

This clonotype has a handful of counts. A clone one base away is much larger, so this may be a read error. The J gene is TRBJ2-2, the V gene TRBV12-3 or TRBV12-4, with D perhaps TRBD1 or TRBD2 (5 bases each). The CDR3 spans 14 residues. CDR3 nucleotide sequence: TGTGCCAGCAGTTCCCCGGGGACCGCCGGGGAGCGGTTTTTT. Amino acids: CASSSPGTAGERFF.

The rearrangement uses TRBV7-9 and TRBJ2-4; TRBD2 aligns across 14 bases. The CDR3 has 13 amino acids. Trimming at V came to 5 bases and at J to 13 bases, leaving 4 bases not matched to a gene. The germline V gene has CDR1 SEHNR and CDR2 FQNEAQ (reference sequence). The CDR3, as DNA: TGTGCCAGCAGCATGACTAGCGGGAGGGAGCAGTACTTC. Translation: CASSMTSGREQYF.

The sample holds many counts of this clonotype. V gene TRBV6-4 combines with J gene TRBJ2-7; D remains unclear. V shed 2 bases and J shed 1 base, with 12 bases lying between them. Germline loops: CDR1 MRHNA, CDR2 SNTAGT. The CDR3 sequence is 15 residues long. In DNA, the CDR3 is TGTGCCAGCAGTGACCCGCATCCTGTTTCCTACGAGCAGTACTTC. Amino acids: CASSDPHPVSYEQYF.

The chain has TRBV7-2 and TRBJ2-4, with 10 bases that match TRBD1. The CDR3 spans 18 residues. Unmatched junction bases numbered 10, after V lost 5 bases and J lost 0 bases. Germline V gene lookup returns CDR1 SGHTA and CDR2 FQGNSA. The CDR3 spells CASSMGQGQKPAKNIQYF. The DNA of the CDR3 is TGTGCCAGCAGCATGGGACAGGGGCAGAAGCCAGCCAAAAACATTCAGTACTTC.

This clonotype was counted between two and nine times. The chain combines TRBV24-1 with TRBJ2-7; 7 bases agree with TRBD1. V lost 9 bases to trimming and J lost 5 bases; unmatched junction nucleotides: 6. The CDR3 length is 12 residues. The V gene's germline CDR1 is KGHDR and CDR2 SFDVKD. CDR3 residues: CATAGTADEQYF. The CDR3 region has the DNA TGTGCCACCGCCGGGACAGCAGACGAGCAGTACTTC.

The V gene is TRBV5-4, the J gene TRBJ2-1; the D gene could be TRBD1 or TRBD2 (6 bases each). V lost 0 bases and J lost 0, with 13 bases in between. This CDR3 spans 17 amino acids. Looked up from germline, CDR1 is SGHNT and CDR2 is YYREEE (reference sequence). The CDR3 coding sequence is TGTGCCAGCAGCTTGGCCACTAAGGGGGGCTCCTACAATGAGCAGTTCTTC. Residues: CASSLATKGGSYNEQFF.

This clonotype was seen a handful of times. The gene calls are TRBV6-4 and TRBJ2-7, with unresolved D. Trimming removed 10 bases from V and 0 bases from J, with 7 bases in between. This CDR3 is built from 11 residues. Germline V gene data show CDR1 as MRHNA and CDR2 as SNTAGT. CDR3 coding DNA: TGTGCCACCAAAGGCTCCTACGAGCAGTACTTC. Its protein product is CATKGSYEQYF.

This rearrangement joins TRBV5-1 to TRBJ2-3, with D unclear. The CDR3 spans 13 residues. Germline V lookup: CDR1 SGHRS, CDR2 YFSETQ. Trimming pared 0 bases from V and 7 bases from J, leaving 9 bases between. The CDR3 spells CASSLEGLNTQYF. The CDR3 nucleotides read TGCGCCAGCAGCTTGGAAGGGTTGAATACGCAGTATTTT.

On this clonotype: A junction end diverges from the germline sequence, so it may reflect a read error. The chain combines TRBV6-2 or TRBV6-3 with TRBJ2-7; D gene uncertain. CDR3 size: 11 residues. Germline loops: CDR1 MNHEY, CDR2 SVGEGT. CDR3: CTSSSPYEQYF. The DNA of the CDR3 is TGTACCAGCAGTAGTCCCTACGAGCAGTACTTC.

The CDR3 DNA follows: TGTGCCAGCAGCCCGAGGGGGTTGAATACGCAGTATTTT. Translation: CASSPRGLNTQYF. This chain joins TRBV7-6 and TRBJ2-3, with D possibly TRBD1 on 6 matching bases. Germline assignment: CDR1 SGHVS and CDR2 FNYEAQ. The CDR3 has 13 amino acids. The V and J ends lost 5 bases and 7 bases respectively, with 13 bases between them.

This clonotype has ten or more counts. This chain joins TRBV6-5 and TRBJ1-2; D is undetermined. CDR3 length: 15 amino acids. Germline assignment: CDR1 MNHEY and CDR2 SVGAGI. Trimming cost V 2 bases and J 0 bases, with 10 bases left between them. CDR3 sequence reads: CASSYGLWANYGYTF. CDR3 DNA: TGTGCCAGCAGTTACGGGCTTTGGGCTAACTATGGCTACACCTTC.

This CDR3 reads CASSLGPGTRFF. The CDR3 DNA reads TGTGCCAGCAGCTTGGGACCGGGAACCCGGTTCTTC. The rearrangement joins TRBV7-2 to TRBJ2-1, with D possibly called TRBD1 or TRBD2 (5 bases each). The CDR3 spans 12 residues. The V end lost 3 bases, the J end lost 15 bases, and 15 bases lay between the germline ends. Germline assignment: CDR1 SGHTA and CDR2 FQGNSA.

This clonotype has only a few counts. V usage is TRBV6-5 and J usage is TRBJ2-7; D ambiguous. Germline CDR1 is MNHEY and CDR2 is SVGAGI. V lost 6 bases to trimming and J lost 0 bases, with 15 bases between them. CDR3 length: 15 amino acids. The CDR3 DNA reads TGTGCCAGCAGGGACCCCTTGAGAGGCTCCTACGAGCAGTACTTC. Protein product: CASRDPLRGSYEQYF.

To note about this clonotype: The junction departs from the called germline gene at one end, perhaps through a read error. The chain links TRBV9 to TRBJ2-7; no firm D call. CDR1 is SGDLS and CDR2 is YYNGEE in the germline V gene. The CDR3 totals 14 residues. The CDR3 coding sequence is TGTGCCGGCAGCGCCAACAGCCTGGACTACGAGCAGTACTTC. Amino acids: CAGSANSLDYEQYF.

This chain connects TRBV10-2 to TRBJ2-3, with 10 nucleotides matching TRBD1. The CDR3 spans 17 residues. V was clipped by 8 bases and J by 0 bases; unmatched bases: 11. Per the germline V gene, CDR1 is WSHSY and CDR2 is SAAADI. The CDR3 nucleotides read TGCGCCAGCGGGACTCCGGGACAGGGGATTAGCACAGATACGCAGTATTTT. It specifies CASGTPGQGISTDTQYF.

This sequence joins TRBV5-1 and TRBJ2-7; D possibly matches TRBD1 or TRBD2 (5 bases each). With 4 bases removed from V and 0 bases from J, the gap between germline ends came to 14 bases. Germline lookup yields CDR1 SGHRS and CDR2 YFSETQ. The CDR3 has 15 amino acids. CDR3 DNA: TGCGCCAGCAGCATATCTCCAGGGACCTCCTACGAGCAGTACTTC. Translated, it gives CASSISPGTSYEQYF.

Comments on this clonotype: Just one base apart from a much larger clone, this may be a read error. This sequence joins TRBV12-3 or TRBV12-4 and TRBJ2-7, with a tentative D call TRBD1 (6 bases). The ends were cut back, 6 bases at V and 0 bases at J, with 15 bases in the middle. The CDR3 has 15 residues. The CDR3 DNA follows: TGTGCCAGCAGAGGAAGGGACATGGGCTCCTACGAGCAGTACTTC. The encoded protein is CASRGRDMGSYEQYF.

This clonotype came up many times. The chain combines TRBV5-1 with TRBJ2-5, with a possible D match to TRBD1 (5 bases). V was trimmed by 4 bases and J by 3 bases, leaving 10 bases between them. This CDR3 has 13 residues. CDR1 SGHRS and CDR2 YFSETQ come from the germline V gene. CDR3 protein: CASSGQNEETQYF. As DNA, the CDR3 is TGCGCCAGCAGCGGACAAAACGAAGAGACCCAGTACTTC.

This clonotype was counted between two and nine times. DNA of the CDR3: TGTGCCGGTAGAGCGTCATCCTACGAGCAGTACTTC. Its translation is CAGRASSYEQYF. The chain uses TRBV2 and TRBJ2-7; the D is unclear. V was clipped by 11 bases and J by 1 base, with 12 bases between them. This CDR3 is built from 12 residues. CDR1 and CDR2 from the germline V gene are SNHLY and FYNNEI.

This chain links TRBV5-5 with TRBJ1-2; D may be TRBD1 (6 bases). The CDR3 contains 16 residues. V gave up 4 bases and J gave up 5 bases, with 21 bases separating them. The germline gives CDR1 SGHKS, CDR2 YYEKEE (reference sequence). This chain's CDR3 is CASSASGGGEGYGYTF. In DNA form, the CDR3 reads TGTGCCAGCAGCGCGAGTGGGGGCGGCGAAGGGTATGGCTACACCTTC.

The sample holds a few counts of this clonotype. The rearrangement uses TRBV20-1 and TRBJ2-1, with TRBD2 identical over 7 bases. Germline CDR1 reads DFQATT; CDR2 reads SNEGSKA (reference sequence). Germline trimming cut 2 bases from V and 8 bases from J; bases unmatched to any gene: 6. The CDR3 contains 13 residues. The DNA for the CDR3 is TGCAGTGCTAGAAAGTTGACTAGCCATGAGCAGTTCTTC. Amino acids: CSARKLTSHEQFF.

There are a few counts of this clonotype. The chain joins TRBV7-2 to TRBJ2-5; D is perhaps TRBD1 or TRBD2 (5 bases each). V lost 2 bases and J 3 bases, leaving 10 bases between the germline ends. This CDR3 spans 14 amino acids. CDR1 is SGHTA and CDR2 is FQGNSA in the germline V gene. The CDR3 sequence is CASSLWQGEETQYF. Written as DNA, the CDR3 is TGTGCCAGCAGCTTATGGCAGGGAGAAGAGACCCAGTACTTC.

The V gene is TRBV7-9, the J gene TRBJ1-2; no firm D call. V shed 2 bases and J shed 2 bases, with 12 bases lying between them. The CDR3 has 15 residues. Germline V gene lookup returns CDR1 SEHNR and CDR2 FQNEAQ (reference sequence). The CDR3 region has the DNA TGTGCCAGCAGCTTATATGAACGTGGGAACTATGGCTACACCTTC. This sequence encodes CASSLYERGNYGYTF. The complete variable domain, with remaining parts taken from reference TRBV7-9 and TRBJ1-2, reads DTGVSQNPRHKITKRGQNVTFRCDPISEHNRLYWYRQTLGQGPEFLTYFQNEAQLEKSRLLSDRFSAERPKGSFSTLEIQRTEQGDSAMYLCASSLYERGNYGYTFGSGTRLTVV.

The V call is TRBV19, the J call TRBJ1-5; D not resolved. The CDR3 runs 14 residues. Germline loops: CDR1 LNHDA, CDR2 SQIVND (reference sequence). V was pared by 5 bases and J by 2 bases, with 10 bases between. CDR3 DNA: TGTGCCAGTAGTGACACCATAGGCAATCAGCCCCAGCATTTT. Translated: CASSDTIGNQPQHF.

The CDR3 DNA sequence: TGTGCCAGCAACCCGGAGGGCTACACAGATACGCAGTATTTT. Translation gives CASNPEGYTDTQYF. The chain uses TRBV2 and TRBJ2-3, with a possible D match to TRBD2 (6 bases). The CDR3 is made up of 14 amino acids. Germline V lookup: CDR1 SNHLY, CDR2 FYNNEI. V was trimmed by 7 bases and J by 2 bases, leaving 13 bases between them.

V and J are TRBV19 and TRBJ1-2, with D possibly TRBD1 on 5 matching bases. Trimming removed 8 bases at V and 4 bases at J, with 20 bases between. The germline V gene encodes CDR1 LNHDA and CDR2 SQIVND (reference sequence). The CDR3 covers 15 residues. The CDR3 DNA reads as TGTGCCAGTTCCGACCGTAGGGGATTGGGCTATGGCTACACCTTC. This codes for CASSDRRGLGYGYTF.